The 14 T cell receptor beta chains below come from one sample, sequenced in a study of T cell responses to AZD1222 COVID-19 vaccine. Only in-frame clones appear in the TCRdb table, and some are missing; sequencing was by immunoSEQ multiplex PCR. The sample consists of around 120,000 clones, just over 90% of them appearing once. The material was peripheral blood, obtained 28 days after the second AZD1222 dose. The receptors shown here come from an adult who received the AZD1222 COVID-19 vaccine.

The chain uses TRBV27 and TRBJ1-4; D is possibly TRBD1 (5 bases). Trimming cost V 8 bases and J 8 bases, with 24 bases left between them. CDR1 is MNHEY and CDR2 is SMNVEV in the germline V gene (reference sequence). CDR3 length: 16 amino acids. CDR3 bases: TGTGCCAGCGCGGGGGGTGGGCGGGAAGGGGAAGAAAAACTGTTTTTT. Translation: CASAGGGREGEEKLFF.

This sequence joins TRBV6-1 and TRBJ2-7; 10 bases line up with TRBD1. The V segment lost 2 bases and the J segment 4 bases; nucleotides outside the gene matches: 11. CDR3 size: 17 residues. Germline V lookup: CDR1 MNHNS, CDR2 SASEGT. CDR3 protein: CASSESGQGVGWYEQYF. The CDR3 DNA sequence: TGTGCCAGCAGTGAATCCGGACAGGGGGTAGGTTGGTACGAGCAGTACTTC.

This rearrangement joins TRBV6-2 or TRBV6-3 to TRBJ2-2; 10 bases agree with TRBD2. Germline V CDR1 and CDR2: MNHEY, SVGEGT. The CDR3 covers 17 residues. The junction had 10 bases not matched to a gene; V was cut back by 2 bases and J by 7 bases. In DNA form, the CDR3 reads TGTGCCAGCAGTTACGTACTAGCGGGGTTGCCAGACGGGGAGCTGTTTTTT. It encodes CASSYVLAGLPDGELFF.

The rearrangement uses TRBV5-1 and TRBJ2-5; 8 bases agree with TRBD2. V lost 1 base, J lost 2 bases, and 7 bases stayed unmatched. Germline-derived CDR1 and CDR2 are SGHRS and YFSETQ. The CDR3 is made up of 16 amino acids. The CDR3 sequence: CASSLSSTSGQETQYF. The CDR3 DNA sequence: TGCGCCAGCAGCTTGTCCAGTACTAGCGGACAAGAGACCCAGTACTTC.

This rearrangement joins TRBV19 to TRBJ1-1; D is ambiguous. The CDR3 length is 15 residues. Germline assignment: CDR1 LNHDA and CDR2 SQIVND (reference sequence). V was shortened by 0 bases and J by 1 base, with 9 bases between the two germline ends. This chain's CDR3 is CASSIEGSPNTEAFF. CDR3 DNA: TGTGCCAGTAGTATAGAGGGCTCCCCGAACACTGAAGCTTTCTTT.

The rearrangement uses TRBV5-1 and TRBJ1-2; D might be TRBD1 (6 bases). V was trimmed by 0 bases and J by 7 bases, leaving 13 bases between them. In germline, CDR1 is SGHRS, CDR2 YFSETQ. This CDR3 is 14 amino acids long. For the CDR3, the DNA is TGCGCCAGCAGCTTGGGACAGGAGGGGTTTGGCTACACCTTC. This codes for CASSLGQEGFGYTF.

The V gene is TRBV4-1, the J gene TRBJ2-3; D is undetermined. V was cut by 10 bases and J by 0 bases, with 20 bases left in between. CDR1 is MGHRA, CDR2 YSYEKL, per germline. This CDR3 region has 16 residues. CDR3 sequence (DNA): TGCGCCACCAGACTGAGTGGCGGCTCTAGCACAGATACGCAGTATTTT. It encodes CATRLSGGSSTDTQYF.

V usage is TRBV21-1 and J usage is TRBJ2-7; the table gives TRBD2 as D, unverified against the DNA. TRBV21-1 has pseudogene status. This CDR3 region has 20 residues. The CDR3 here is CASTIMRAGREAGGSYEQYF. The CDR3 DNA is TGTGCCAGCACAATCATGCGGGCAGGGAGGGAAGCGGGGGGCTCCTACGAGCAGTACTTC.

This sequence joins TRBV7-2 and TRBJ1-2, with 8 positions matching TRBD1. The germline V gene encodes CDR1 SGHTA and CDR2 FQGNSA. The CDR3 sequence is 15 residues long. V was clipped by 5 bases and J by 5 bases; unmatched bases: 10. The CDR3 loop reads CASSPQTGEIYGYTF. The CDR3, as DNA: TGTGCCAGCAGCCCCCAGACAGGGGAAATATATGGCTACACCTTC.

This clone was seen a single time. CDR3 bases: TGCGCCAGCAGCTTGGCCCGATCGGGCCCCTACAATGAGCAGTTCTTC. Encoded protein: CASSLARSGPYNEQFF. J is TRBJ2-1 and V is TRBV5-1, with D unclear. This CDR3 spans 16 amino acids. V was cut by 0 bases and J by 2 bases, with 12 bases left in between. The germline gives CDR1 SGHRS, CDR2 YFSETQ. Complete variable domain (other parts from reference TRBV5-1 and TRBJ2-1): KAGVTQTPRYLIKTRGQQVTLSCSPISGHRSVSWYQQTPGQGLQFLFEYFSETQRNKGNFPGRFSGRQFSNSRSEMNVSTLELGDSALYLCASSLARSGPYNEQFFGPGTRLTVL.

This clone appeared once. V and J are TRBV11-3 and TRBJ1-5; D unclear. This CDR3 comprises 16 residues. V shed 3 bases and J shed 2 bases, with 14 bases lying between them. Germline V gene lookup returns CDR1 SGHNT and CDR2 YENEEA. CDR3 sequence (DNA): TGTGCCAGCAGCTTCAAATCGGCACAACGCAATCAGCCCCAGCATTTT. It specifies CASSFKSAQRNQPQHF.

This clone was seen a handful of times. The genes are TRBV7-9 and TRBJ1-1, with 7 bases aligning to TRBD1. Trimming took 1 base from V and 7 from J; bases not matched to a gene: 6. The CDR3 is made up of 14 amino acids. CDR1 and CDR2 from the germline V gene are SEHNR and FQNEAQ (reference sequence). CDR3 in amino acids: CASSLVPGGSEAFF. DNA of the CDR3: TGTGCCAGCAGCTTAGTGCCAGGGGGAAGTGAAGCTTTCTTT.

This chain joins TRBV10-3 and TRBJ2-1; TRBD2 matches at 9 bases. Trimming removed 4 bases from V and 0 bases from J; junction bases left unmatched: 7. Germline-derived CDR1 and CDR2 are ENHRY and SYGVKD. This CDR3 has 17 residues. DNA for the CDR3: TGTGCCATCAGTGGGGTAGCGGGGGTTAGCTCCTACAATGAGCAGTTCTTC. Protein: CAISGVAGVSSYNEQFF.

The V and J genes are TRBV2 and TRBJ1-3; D is ambiguous. With 6 bases removed from V and 4 bases from J, the gap between germline ends came to 7 bases. Germline V gene lookup returns CDR1 SNHLY and CDR2 FYNNEI. The CDR3 is 12 residues long. CDR3 DNA sequence: TGTGCCAGCAGCGCGCAGGGAAACACCATATATTTT. Translating it yields CASSAQGNTIYF.